Following are 24 T cell receptor beta chains from one sample sequenced in a study of T cells in Graves' hyperthyroidism and ophthalmopathy. It was RNA transcripts that yielded the amplified TCR beta CDR3 regions. HTBI primers drove first-round RT-PCR of the TCR CDR3. TCRdb reprocessed the multiplex PCR reads with MiXCR, giving one entry per CDR3 protein. This table holds around 250,000 distinct CDR3 sequences, roughly 15% found once. Sample: blood. These receptors all come from a woman aged 40-49 years with Graves' hyperthyroidism that later progressed to Graves' ophthalmopathy.

This clonotype was detected many times. V usage is TRBV20-1 and J usage is TRBJ2-1; 7 positions agree with TRBD2. This CDR3 contains 15 residues. The V gene's germline CDR1 is DFQATT and CDR2 SNEGSKA (reference sequence). V trimming: 1 base; J trimming: 4 bases; junction bases outside the gene matches: 7. The DNA of the CDR3 is TGCAGTGCTAGAGGACTAGCTGCTCCTTACAATGAGCAGTTCTTC. This gives the protein CSARGLAAPYNEQFF.

This clonotype was observed at least ten times. The V gene is TRBV18, the J gene TRBJ1-1; possible D gene TRBD1, 6 bases. This CDR3 is built from 15 residues. From germline, CDR1 is KGHSH and CDR2 LQKENI. V dropped 5 bases and J dropped 9 bases, with 22 bases sitting between them. Here the CDR3 DNA reads TGTGCCAGCTCATTAGGACAGACGAGATTTAGTAAAGCTTTCTTT. It encodes CASSLGQTRFSKAFF.

This clonotype came up many times. J is TRBJ2-4 and V is TRBV2, with 8 nucleotides matching TRBD2. The CDR3 length is 15 residues. With V trimmed by 2 bases and J by 7 bases, 7 bases remained unmatched. The germline gives CDR1 SNHLY, CDR2 FYNNEI. CDR3: CASSERLAWENIQYF. The CDR3 DNA reads TGTGCCAGCAGTGAAAGACTAGCGTGGGAGAACATTCAGTACTTC.

This clonotype was recorded many times. V usage is TRBV5-1 and J usage is TRBJ1-1, with D perhaps matching TRBD1 (6 bases). V lost 1 base to trimming and J lost 0 bases, with 10 bases between them. The germline V gene encodes CDR1 SGHRS and CDR2 YFSETQ. CDR3 size: 15 residues. The CDR3 protein is CASSLQGQMNTEAFF. CDR3 coding DNA: TGCGCCAGCAGCTTGCAGGGACAAATGAACACTGAAGCTTTCTTT. Based on the CDR3 plus reference TRBV5-1 and TRBJ1-1, the full variable domain is KAGVTQTPRYLIKTRGQQVTLSCSPISGHRSVSWYQQTPGQGLQFLFEYFSETQRNKGNFPGRFSGRQFSNSRSEMNVSTLELGDSALYLCASSLQGQMNTEAFFGQGTRLTVV.

This clonotype was seen many times. The chain employs TRBV7-2 and TRBJ2-1; 8 bases agree with TRBD1. The V and J ends lost 5 bases and 13 bases, in that order; junction bases with no gene match: 13. The CDR3 totals 14 residues. From germline, CDR1 is SGHTA and CDR2 FQGNSA. The CDR3 is CASSVSGGVGNQFF. CDR3 bases: TGTGCCAGCAGCGTATCAGGGGGCGTTGGAAACCAGTTCTTC.

This clonotype was seen at least ten times. V and J are TRBV28 and TRBJ2-3, with 7 nucleotides matching TRBD1. Germline CDR1 and CDR2: MDHEN and SYDVKM. V gave up 6 bases and J gave up 7 bases; unmatched junction bases: 7. The CDR3 is 13 residues long. The CDR3 DNA reads as TGTGCCAGCAGCCCCGACAGGGTCAATACGCAGTATTTT. This sequence encodes CASSPDRVNTQYF.

The gene calls are TRBV5-1 and TRBJ2-1; 12 bases line up with TRBD2. Germline trimming cut 1 base from V and 8 bases from J; bases unmatched to any gene: 7. CDR1 is SGHRS, CDR2 YFSETQ, per germline. This CDR3 has 16 residues. This CDR3 is CASSLILAGGVDEQFF. The CDR3 DNA reads as TGCGCCAGCAGCTTGATACTAGCGGGAGGAGTAGATGAGCAGTTCTTC.

This clonotype was recorded many times. The V and J genes are TRBV2 and TRBJ1-6; weak D call: TRBD1 (5 bases). CDR3 length equals 13 residues. The germline CDR1 and CDR2 sequences are SNHLY and FYNNEI. Trimming removed 7 bases from V and 5 bases from J, with 9 bases in between. The CDR3 DNA sequence: TGTGCCAGCAAGGGGCAAAATAATTCACCCCTCCACTTT. Amino acids: CASKGQNNSPLHF.

The chain's CDR3 is CSAVGTSGSTVSYEQYF. The CDR3 DNA is TGCAGTGCCGTCGGGACTAGCGGGAGTACTGTATCCTACGAGCAGTACTTC. The J gene is TRBJ2-7, the V gene TRBV20-1; 14 nucleotides match TRBD2. The CDR3 runs to 17 residues. Germline CDR1 is DFQATT and CDR2 is SNEGSKA (reference sequence). With V trimmed by 6 bases and J by 1 base, 11 bases remained unmatched.

The chain joins TRBV28 to TRBJ2-5; TRBD1 aligns across 7 bases. The germline V gene has CDR1 MDHEN and CDR2 SYDVKM. V gave up 7 bases and J gave up 4 bases; unmatched junction bases: 9. The CDR3 contains 14 residues. This CDR3 is CASNRHRGGETQYF. The CDR3 DNA reads as TGTGCCAGCAATCGGCACAGGGGTGGAGAGACCCAGTACTTC.

This clonotype appeared many times. This chain joins TRBV27 and TRBJ2-5; tentatively, D is TRBD2 (6 bases). The CDR3 has 13 amino acids. The ends were cut back, 5 bases at V and 5 bases at J, with 12 bases in the middle. In germline, CDR1 is MNHEY, CDR2 SMNVEV (reference sequence). In nucleotides, the CDR3 is TGTGCCAGCAGTGCCAGGAGGGGCGAGACCCAGTACTTC. This codes for CASSARRGETQYF.

This clonotype is a singleton in its sample. The chain joins TRBV27 to TRBJ1-1; no clear D. Per the germline V gene, CDR1 is MNHEY and CDR2 is SMNVEV (reference sequence). The CDR3 is 12 residues long. V lost 6 bases to trimming and J lost 1 base, with 6 bases between them. CDR3 nucleotides: TGTGCCAGCAGACGGCAGAACACTGAAGCTTTCTTT. This translates into CASRRQNTEAFF.

The chain joins TRBV2 to TRBJ1-2, with TRBD1 identical over 7 bases. The CDR3 contains 13 residues. Germline V gives CDR1 SNHLY, CDR2 FYNNEI. Trimming took 6 bases from V and 4 from J; bases not matched to a gene: 5. The CDR3 DNA is TGTGCCAGCAGGGGGGACAGCCCCTATGGCTACACCTTC. Translation gives CASRGDSPYGYTF.

A few counts support this clonotype. The chain couples TRBV12-3 or TRBV12-4 to TRBJ1-2; 10 bases map to TRBD1. The CDR3 has 13 amino acids. Losses at the gene ends were 6 bases for V and 8 bases for J; bases not matched to a gene: 6. The CDR3 here is CASSGTGELGYTF. CDR3 in DNA: TGTGCCAGCAGCGGGACAGGGGAGTTAGGCTACACCTTC.

V usage is TRBV9 and J usage is TRBJ2-7, with D possibly matching TRBD2 (5 bases). Germline CDR1 SGDLS, CDR2 YYNGEE. Trimming pared 2 bases from V and 4 bases from J, leaving 13 bases between. This CDR3 comprises 14 residues. CDR3 coding DNA: TGTGCCAGCAGCGTTCTAGCCCTGGATTACGAGCAGTACTTC. Protein sequence: CASSVLALDYEQYF.

At least ten counts were recorded for this clonotype. The V gene is TRBV10-3, the J gene TRBJ1-4; TRBD1 matches at 8 bases. Germline values: CDR1 ENHRY, CDR2 SYGVKD. The CDR3 spans 15 residues. V lost 0 bases and J lost 7; bases outside the gene matches: 4. For the CDR3, the DNA is TGTGCCATCAGTGAGTCATGGGACAGGCCTGAAAAACTGTTTTTT. Translation: CAISESWDRPEKLFF.

The chain combines TRBV7-9 with TRBJ2-2, with a weak D call TRBD1 (6 bases). This CDR3 is 15 amino acids long. The germline CDR1 and CDR2 sequences are SEHNR and FQNEAQ (reference sequence). The ends were cut back, 1 base at V and 6 bases at J, with 12 bases in the middle. In nucleotides, the CDR3 is TGTGCCAGCAGCTTAGTCCGGGACACCCCCGGGGAGCTGTTTTTT. This sequence encodes CASSLVRDTPGELFF.

V gene TRBV20-1 combines with J gene TRBJ2-5; D ambiguous. The V end lost 3 bases, the J end lost 10 bases, and 9 bases lay between the germline ends. This CDR3 region has 10 residues. CDR1 and CDR2 (germline): DFQATT, SNEGSKA (reference sequence). The CDR3 spells CSASDGNQYF. CDR3 sequence (DNA): TGCAGTGCTAGTGATGGAAACCAGTACTTC.

This clonotype showed up just a few times. The chain carries TRBV7-9 and TRBJ2-7, with D unclear. V was trimmed by 1 base and J by 6 bases, leaving 7 bases between them. Looked up from germline, CDR1 is SEHNR and CDR2 is FQNEAQ (reference sequence). The CDR3 is 12 amino acids. The CDR3: CASSLVGVEQYF. CDR3 coding DNA: TGTGCCAGCAGCTTAGTTGGGGTCGAGCAGTACTTC.

The sample holds many counts of this clonotype. V is TRBV3-1 and J is TRBJ2-1; 13 bases match TRBD2. Trimming at V came to 4 bases and at J to 7 bases, leaving 7 bases not matched to a gene. In germline, CDR1 is LGHDT, CDR2 YNNKEL (reference sequence). The length of the CDR3 is 16 residues. DNA for the CDR3: TGTGCCAGCAGCCGCCCGGGACTAGCGGGGCGGAATGAGCAGTTCTTC. This encodes CASSRPGLAGRNEQFF.

This clonotype came up many times. V is TRBV7-2 and J is TRBJ2-1; 8 positions match TRBD1. Germline CDR1 and CDR2: SGHTA and FQGNSA. CDR3 length: 16 amino acids. The J segment lost 8 bases and the V segment lost 1 base, leaving 10 bases of the junction unmatched. The CDR3 loop is CASSLGLFGQGYEQFF. The CDR3 coding sequence is TGTGCCAGCAGCTTAGGTTTGTTTGGACAGGGCTATGAGCAGTTCTTC.

The gene calls are TRBV29-1 and TRBJ2-1, with 11 bases that match TRBD2. CDR1 is SQVTM and CDR2 is ANQGSEA in the germline V gene. V was pared by 6 bases and J by 2 bases, with 3 bases of the junction left unmatched. The CDR3 has 14 residues. The CDR3: CSVPSGRPYNEQFF. The CDR3 DNA follows: TGCAGCGTGCCTAGCGGGAGGCCCTACAATGAGCAGTTCTTC.

The table lists this clonotype with a few counts. A much larger clonotype is one base distant, so this may be a read error. This chain uses TRBV6-5 with TRBJ2-2; D is undetermined. Per germline, CDR1 MNHEY and CDR2 SVGAGI. V dropped 1 base and J dropped 4 bases, with 1 base sitting between them. The CDR3 is 12 residues long. This CDR3 reads CASSYFTGELFF. The CDR3 DNA reads TGTGCCAGCAGTTACTTCACCGGGGAGCTGTTTTTT.

This clonotype was observed at least ten times. V gene TRBV28 combines with J gene TRBJ1-5; no clear D. The CDR3 has 13 amino acids. V lost 2 bases and J lost 5, with 7 bases in between. Germline CDR1 reads MDHEN; CDR2 reads SYDVKM. The CDR3 region is CASSLATYQPQHF. The CDR3 region has the DNA TGTGCCAGCAGTTTAGCAACATATCAGCCCCAGCATTTT.